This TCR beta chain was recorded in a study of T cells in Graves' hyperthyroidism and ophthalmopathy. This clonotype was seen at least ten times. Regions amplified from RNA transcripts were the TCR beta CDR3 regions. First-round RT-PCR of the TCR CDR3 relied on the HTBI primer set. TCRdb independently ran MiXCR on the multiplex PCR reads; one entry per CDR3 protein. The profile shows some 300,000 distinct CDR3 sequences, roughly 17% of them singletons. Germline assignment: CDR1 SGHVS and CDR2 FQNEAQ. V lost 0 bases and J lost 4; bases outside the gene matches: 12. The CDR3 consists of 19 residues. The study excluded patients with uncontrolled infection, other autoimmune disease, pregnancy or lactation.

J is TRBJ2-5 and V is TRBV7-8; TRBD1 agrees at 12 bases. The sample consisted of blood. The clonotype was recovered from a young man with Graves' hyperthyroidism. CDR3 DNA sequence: TGTGCCAGCAGCTTAGCGGGACAGGGGGCGGCGGGGCATGGAGAGACCCAGTACTTC. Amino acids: CASSLAGQGAAGHGETQYF.